The source of this TCR beta chain is a study of cytomegalovirus exposure and HLA in healthy donors. In the study overall: Approximately 77 million unique TCRs from HLA-typed donors were held in an early release of data.

Findings of the study overall: Presence/absence analyses assumed roughly uniform sequencing depth across donors. Per a prior analysis, the majority of TCR beta V segments were productive roughly 87% or roughly 30% of the time. HLA restriction was apparent for most CMV-associated TCR beta chains in a later analysis.

Both 60 Vbeta primers and 13 Jbeta primers went into the PCR. This table comes from immunoSEQ multiplex PCR, and its TCRdb copy is limited to in-frame clones, with some not included. The table has 150,000 to 200,000 clones, around 78% seen once. The germline V gene encodes CDR1 SGHVS and CDR2 FQNEAQ. V lost 1 base, J lost 5 bases, and 5 bases stayed unmatched. The CDR3 consists of 17 residues. In this sample, this clone turned up a few times. Its matching antigen is unknown. This TCR was sampled from a woman aged 40-49 years in good health and CMV-seronegative. The sample taken for sequencing was PBMCs. This rearrangement joins TRBV7-8 to TRBJ2-2; 12 nucleotides match TRBD1. The CDR3: CASSLEGQGAITGELFF. For the CDR3, the DNA is TGTGCCAGCAGCTTAGAGGGACAGGGGGCCATTACCGGGGAGCTGTTTTTT.